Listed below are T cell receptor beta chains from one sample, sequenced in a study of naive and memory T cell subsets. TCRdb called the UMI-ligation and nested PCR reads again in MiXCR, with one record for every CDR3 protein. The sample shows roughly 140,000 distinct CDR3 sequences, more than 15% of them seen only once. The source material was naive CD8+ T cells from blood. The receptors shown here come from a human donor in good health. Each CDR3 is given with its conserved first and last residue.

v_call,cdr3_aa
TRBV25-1,CASSAIWTGAYEQYF
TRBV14,CASSQVWGQKDPGTEAFF
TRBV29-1,CSVEDDRGLGSYEQYF
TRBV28,CASTHHSRVADTQYF
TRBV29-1,CSVVSSEVSSYNEQFF
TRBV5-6,CASSYGTGTFEQYF
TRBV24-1,CATSDQDRNYGYTF
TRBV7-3,CASSFAKNTEAFF
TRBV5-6,CASSPSPGRTEAFF
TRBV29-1,CSVVPGTLISGYTF
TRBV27,CASSSRPTEAFF